Below are 18 T cell receptor beta chains sequenced from a single sample in a study of blood T cell repertoires in COVID-19 (dated by TCRdb to the early 2020s). Library prep was done by the immunoSEQ multiplex PCR assay. Imported from immuneACCESS, the table was reduced by TCRdb to in-frame sequences with V and J called. These copies leave out some clones; in studies compared against another copy, an unresolved V gene accounts for under half, and the cause of the remainder is not known. The sample table shows 210,000 or so clones, and approximately 90% are seen once. The biggest ten clones account for 4% to 5.5% of the sample. The specimen sequenced was peripheral blood. These receptor sequences come from a woman in her thirties or forties with acute or convalescent COVID-19.

The chain links TRBV5-4 to TRBJ2-4, with a possible D match to TRBD2 (6 bases). The germline V and J ends were trimmed by 0 bases and 3 bases, with 7 bases remaining between them. Germline V gene lookup returns CDR1 SGHNT and CDR2 YYREEE (reference sequence). The CDR3 is 14 amino acids. CDR3 coding DNA: TGTGCCAGCAGCTTGGCGACTAGCAAAAACATTCAGTACTTC. Translated: CASSLATSKNIQYF.

This chain links TRBV6-6 with TRBJ1-2, with 10 bases fitting TRBD1. The CDR3 has 15 amino acids. V shed 1 base, J shed 6 bases, and the junction held 5 bases outside the gene matches. From germline, CDR1 is MNHNY and CDR2 SVGAGI (reference sequence). DNA for the CDR3: TGTGCCAGCAGTTACTGGGACAGGGGAGGAGATGGCTACACCTTC. It is translated as CASSYWDRGGDGYTF.

The chain employs TRBV5-1 and TRBJ2-2; possible D gene TRBD2, 6 bases. Between the trimmed V and J ends, which lost 2 bases and 5 bases, there was a span of 13 bases. Per germline, CDR1 SGHRS and CDR2 YFSETQ. This CDR3 region has 15 residues. This CDR3 is CASSFSAGRTGELFF. CDR3 DNA: TGCGCCAGCAGCTTCTCGGCGGGGAGGACCGGGGAGCTGTTTTTT. Combining the CDR3 with reference TRBV5-1 and TRBJ2-2 gives the whole variable domain KAGVTQTPRYLIKTRGQQVTLSCSPISGHRSVSWYQQTPGQGLQFLFEYFSETQRNKGNFPGRFSGRQFSNSRSEMNVSTLELGDSALYLCASSFSAGRTGELFFGEGSRLTVL.

The V gene is TRBV5-1, the J gene TRBJ1-3; the D gene is possibly TRBD1 (5 bases). The CDR3 extends over 16 amino acids. CDR1 is SGHRS and CDR2 is YFSETQ in the germline V gene. V was cut by 0 bases and J by 4 bases, with 14 bases left in between. The CDR3 loop reads CASSLAGPQGGNTIYF. CDR3 DNA: TGCGCCAGCAGCTTGGCCGGACCTCAGGGCGGAAACACCATATATTTT.

The chain is built from TRBV29-1 and TRBJ2-7; TRBD1 aligns across 7 bases. The V and J ends lost 5 bases and 6 bases, in that order; junction bases with no gene match: 4. The V gene's germline CDR1 is SQVTM and CDR2 ANQGSEA. This CDR3 has 11 residues. The CDR3 nucleotides read TGCAGCGTTCGGGCAGGGGGCGAGCAGTACGTC. Translated: CSVRAGGEQYV.

The chain employs TRBV2 and TRBJ2-3; 7 positions match TRBD2. This CDR3 has 16 amino acids. V was pared by 4 bases and J by 0 bases, with 7 bases of the junction left unmatched. CDR1 is SNHLY and CDR2 is FYNNEI in the germline V gene. The DNA for the CDR3 is TGTGCCAGCAGTGCGGGACTACAAACTAGCACAGATACGCAGTATTTT. It codes for CASSAGLQTSTDTQYF.

The rearrangement uses TRBV10-3 and TRBJ1-1; D may be TRBD1 (6 bases). This CDR3 is 15 amino acids long. Germline V gives CDR1 ENHRY, CDR2 SYGVKD. Trimming shortened V by 5 bases and J by 0 bases, and 13 bases separated the two germline ends. The CDR3 loop reads CAISKLQGLNTEAFF. The CDR3, as DNA: TGTGCCATCAGTAAACTTCAGGGGTTGAACACTGAAGCTTTCTTT.

This sequence joins TRBV18 and TRBJ1-2, with TRBD1 matching 7 bases. With V trimmed by 5 bases and J by 1 base, 7 bases remained unmatched. The CDR3 totals 15 residues. Per the germline V gene, CDR1 is KGHSH and CDR2 is LQKENI. The CDR3 region is CASSEGQNINYGYTF. The CDR3 nucleotides are TGTGCCAGCTCAGAGGGACAGAACATTAACTATGGCTACACCTTC.

This clone was detected only a few times. The chain couples TRBV6-2 or TRBV6-3 to TRBJ1-4, with 9 positions matching TRBD1. Unmatched junction bases numbered 11, after V lost 5 bases and J lost 10 bases. CDR3 length: 15 residues. CDR1 and CDR2 from the germline V gene are MNHEY and SVGEGT. CDR3 nucleotides: TGTGCCAGCAGTCCGACGACAGGGGGAATAGGAAAACTGTTTTTT. It is translated as CASSPTTGGIGKLFF.

This chain uses TRBV7-8 with TRBJ2-1, with 9 nucleotides matching TRBD2. CDR1 is SGHVS and CDR2 is FQNEAQ in the germline V gene. After removal of 3 bases from V and 12 bases from J, the junction contained 9 bases not matched to a gene. The length of the CDR3 is 14 residues. CDR3 protein: CASSFPGLAQPQFF. Written as DNA, the CDR3 is TGTGCCAGCAGCTTCCCGGGACTAGCTCAGCCGCAGTTCTTC.

The chain combines TRBV9 with TRBJ1-6, with 10 bases lining up with TRBD1. With V trimmed by 3 bases and J by 7 bases, 10 bases remained unmatched. The CDR3 runs to 17 residues. From germline, CDR1 is SGDLS and CDR2 YYNGEE. The CDR3 protein is CASSALRDRGWNSPLHF. Written as DNA, the CDR3 is TGTGCCAGCAGCGCACTCCGGGACAGGGGTTGGAATTCACCCCTCCACTTT.

This chain connects TRBV27 to TRBJ2-3; TRBD2 agrees at 7 bases. The CDR3 runs 14 residues. Germline V CDR1 and CDR2: MNHEY, SMNVEV (reference sequence). Trimming removed 9 bases from V and 4 bases from J; junction bases left unmatched: 10. Here the CDR3 DNA reads TGTGCCAGTACCGGGGGGTTCCCACCAGATACGCAGTATTTT. It specifies CASTGGFPPDTQYF.

V and J are TRBV21-1 and TRBJ1-6; TRBD1, the table's D call, lacks a check against the DNA. TRBV21-1 is an annotated pseudogene. The CDR3 sequence is 21 residues long. CDR3: CASSKALRTVNNSSYNSPLHF. The CDR3 coding sequence is TGTGCCAGCAGCAAAGCGCTCCGGACAGTAAATAACAGCTCCTATAATTCACCCCTCCACTTT.

The V gene is TRBV18, the J gene TRBJ2-7; 8 nucleotides line up with TRBD1. CDR1 is KGHSH and CDR2 is LQKENI in the germline V gene. V was pared by 3 bases and J by 1 base, with 5 bases of the junction left unmatched. The CDR3 has 15 residues. CDR3 residues: CASSPGRQGSYEQYV. The CDR3 coding sequence is TGTGCCAGCTCACCCGGCCGACAGGGGTCCTACGAGCAGTACGTC.

This clone was detected once. The chain couples TRBV7-2 to TRBJ1-2; maybe TRBD1 (5 bases). Germline CDR1 is SGHTA and CDR2 is FQGNSA. CDR3 length: 14 amino acids. V lost 4 bases and J lost 3, with 12 bases in between. The CDR3 reads CASSSEWGDYGYTF. As DNA, the CDR3 is TGTGCCAGCAGCTCCGAGTGGGGCGACTATGGCTACACCTTC.

The chain joins TRBV6-5 to TRBJ1-2; 10 bases agree with TRBD1. V shed 6 bases, J shed 7 bases, and the junction held 8 bases outside the gene matches. The CDR3 has 14 amino acids. Germline CDR1 is MNHEY and CDR2 is SVGAGI. This CDR3 is CASSQRTGGSGYTF. The CDR3, as DNA: TGTGCCAGCAGCCAGAGGACAGGGGGATCTGGCTACACCTTC.

This clone was detected a few times. The gene calls are TRBV12-5 and TRBJ2-3, with 7 bases fitting TRBD2. Germline CDR1 reads LGHNT; CDR2 reads FRNRAP. Losses at the gene ends were 6 bases for V and 2 bases for J; bases not matched to a gene: 14. This CDR3 has 17 amino acids. CDR3 DNA: TGTGCTAGTGGCAAAGGCCTCGGACTAGGGGACACAGATACGCAGTATTTT. Amino acids: CASGKGLGLGDTDTQYF.

V usage is TRBV27 and J usage is TRBJ2-2, with D perhaps TRBD1 (5 bases). The CDR3 runs to 17 residues. CDR1 and CDR2 (germline): MNHEY, SMNVEV (reference sequence). V gave up 0 bases and J gave up 2 bases, with 13 bases separating them. The CDR3 DNA reads TGTGCCAGCAGTTTATCCGCTAGGACATCTAACACCGGGGAGCTGTTTTTT. This translates into CASSLSARTSNTGELFF.